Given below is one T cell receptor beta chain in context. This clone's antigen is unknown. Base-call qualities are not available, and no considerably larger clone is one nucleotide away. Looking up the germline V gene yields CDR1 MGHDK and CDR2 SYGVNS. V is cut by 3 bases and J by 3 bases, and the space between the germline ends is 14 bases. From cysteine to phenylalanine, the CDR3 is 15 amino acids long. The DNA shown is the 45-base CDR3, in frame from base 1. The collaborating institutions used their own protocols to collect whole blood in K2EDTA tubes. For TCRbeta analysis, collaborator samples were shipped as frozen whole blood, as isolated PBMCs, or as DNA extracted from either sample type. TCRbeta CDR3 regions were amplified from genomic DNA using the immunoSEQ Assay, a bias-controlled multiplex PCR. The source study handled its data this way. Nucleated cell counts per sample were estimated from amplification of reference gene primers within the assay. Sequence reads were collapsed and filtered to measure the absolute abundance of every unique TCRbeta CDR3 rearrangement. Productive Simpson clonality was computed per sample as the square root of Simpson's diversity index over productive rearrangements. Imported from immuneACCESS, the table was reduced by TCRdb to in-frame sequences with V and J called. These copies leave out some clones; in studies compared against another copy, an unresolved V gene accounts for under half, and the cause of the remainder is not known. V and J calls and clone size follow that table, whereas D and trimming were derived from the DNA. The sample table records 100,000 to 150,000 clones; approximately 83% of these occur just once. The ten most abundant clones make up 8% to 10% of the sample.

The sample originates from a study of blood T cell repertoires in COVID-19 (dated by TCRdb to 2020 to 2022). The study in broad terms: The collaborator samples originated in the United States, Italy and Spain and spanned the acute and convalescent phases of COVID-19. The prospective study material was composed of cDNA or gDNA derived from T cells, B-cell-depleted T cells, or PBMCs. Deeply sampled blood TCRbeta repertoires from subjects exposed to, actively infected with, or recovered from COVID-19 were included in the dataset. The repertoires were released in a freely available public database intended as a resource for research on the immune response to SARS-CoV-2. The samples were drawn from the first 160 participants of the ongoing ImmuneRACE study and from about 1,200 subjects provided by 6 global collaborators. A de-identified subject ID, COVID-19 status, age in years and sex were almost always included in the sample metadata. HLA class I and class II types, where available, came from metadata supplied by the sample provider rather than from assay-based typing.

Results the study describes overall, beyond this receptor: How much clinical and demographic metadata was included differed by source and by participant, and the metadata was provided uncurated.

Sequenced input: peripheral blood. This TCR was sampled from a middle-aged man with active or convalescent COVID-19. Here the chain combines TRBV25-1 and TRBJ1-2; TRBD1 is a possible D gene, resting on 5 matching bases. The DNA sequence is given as TGTGCCAGCAGTGACCAGAACACAGGTGACTATGGCTACACCTTC. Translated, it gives CASSDQNTGDYGYTF.